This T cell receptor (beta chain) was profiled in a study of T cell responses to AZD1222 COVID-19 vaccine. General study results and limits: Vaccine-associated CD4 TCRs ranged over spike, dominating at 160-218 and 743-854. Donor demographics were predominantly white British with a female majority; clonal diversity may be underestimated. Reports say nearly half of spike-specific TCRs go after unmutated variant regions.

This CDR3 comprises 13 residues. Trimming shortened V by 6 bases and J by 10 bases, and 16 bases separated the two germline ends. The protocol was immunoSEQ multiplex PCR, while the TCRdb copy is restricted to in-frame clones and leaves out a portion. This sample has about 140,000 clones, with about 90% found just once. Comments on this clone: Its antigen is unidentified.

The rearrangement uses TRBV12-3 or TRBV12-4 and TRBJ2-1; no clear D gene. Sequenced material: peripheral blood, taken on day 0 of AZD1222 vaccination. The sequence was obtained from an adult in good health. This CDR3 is CASRTLLAREQFF. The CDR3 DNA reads TGTGCCAGCAGAACCCTCTTGGCCCGGGAGCAGTTCTTC.